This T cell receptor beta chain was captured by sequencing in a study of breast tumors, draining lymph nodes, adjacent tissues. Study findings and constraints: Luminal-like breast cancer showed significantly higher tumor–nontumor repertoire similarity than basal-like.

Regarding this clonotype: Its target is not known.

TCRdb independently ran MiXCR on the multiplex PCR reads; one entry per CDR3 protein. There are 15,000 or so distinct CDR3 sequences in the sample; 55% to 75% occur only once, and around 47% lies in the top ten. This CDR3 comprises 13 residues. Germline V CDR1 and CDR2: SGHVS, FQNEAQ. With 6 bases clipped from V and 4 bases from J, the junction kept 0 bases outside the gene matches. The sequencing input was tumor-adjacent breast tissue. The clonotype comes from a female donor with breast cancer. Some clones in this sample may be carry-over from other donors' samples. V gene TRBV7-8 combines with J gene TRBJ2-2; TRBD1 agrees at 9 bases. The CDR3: CASRTGGTGELFF. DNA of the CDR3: TGTGCCAGCAGGACAGGGGGCACCGGGGAGCTGTTTTTT.